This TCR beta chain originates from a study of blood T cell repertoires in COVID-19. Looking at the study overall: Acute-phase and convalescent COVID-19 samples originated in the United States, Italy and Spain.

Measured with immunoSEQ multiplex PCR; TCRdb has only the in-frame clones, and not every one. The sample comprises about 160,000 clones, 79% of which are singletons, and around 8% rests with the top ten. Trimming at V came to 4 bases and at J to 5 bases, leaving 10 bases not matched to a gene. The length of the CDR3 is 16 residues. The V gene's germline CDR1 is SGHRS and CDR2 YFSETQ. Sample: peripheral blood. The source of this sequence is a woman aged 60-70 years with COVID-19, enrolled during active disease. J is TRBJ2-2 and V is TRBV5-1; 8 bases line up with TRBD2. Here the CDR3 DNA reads TGCGCCAGCAGCCCCCGGGGTAGCGGGGTAACCGGGGAGCTGTTTTTT. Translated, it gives CASSPRGSGVTGELFF.